This T cell receptor (beta chain) was identified during a study of cytomegalovirus exposure and HLA in healthy donors. Study-wide results and caveats: Earlier analysis found most TCR beta V segments productive about 87% or about 30% of the time. Reported results showed that the classifier diagnosed cytomegalovirus status with high specificity and sensitivity. There were under 200 TCR beta chains listed as cytomegalovirus-associated.

The CDR3 contains 11 residues. Looked up from germline, CDR1 is GTSNPN and CDR2 is SVGIG (reference sequence). Trimming pared 2 bases from V and 12 bases from J, leaving 11 bases between. A multiplex PCR was run with 60 Vbeta primers and 13 Jbeta primers. As handled by the study authors: Roughly 11 million shared chains were among the approximately 76 million unique TCR beta chains that a later analysis counted. The table came from immunoSEQ multiplex PCR; TCRdb's copy has only in-frame clones and leaves some out. V and J calls and clone size are copied from that table; D and trimming were computed from the DNA. The sample includes approximately 73,000 clones, roughly 71% of them seen just once. With respect to this clone: Its specificity is unknown.

The material sequenced was PBMCs. The rearrangement uses TRBV30 and TRBJ2-1, with D hard to call. The sequence was obtained from a man aged 65-85 years in good health and CMV-seronegative. CDR3 nucleotides: TGTGCCTGGAGTTTGGCCACATGGCAGTTCTTC. Protein: CAWSLATWQFF.